This T cell receptor beta chain was documented in a study of blood T cell repertoires in COVID-19. In the study overall: The United States, Italy and Spain supplied acute and convalescent COVID-19 samples. T cells, B-cell-depleted T cells, or PBMCs provided the cDNA or gDNA that served as material.

Per the study methods: Reference gene primers were amplified, and this amplification served to estimate nucleated cell counts. Data came from immunoSEQ multiplex PCR; TCRdb stores just in-frame clones and leaves some out. That table is the source of V, J and clone size, and D and trimming were worked out from the DNA. The repertoire holds over 200,000 clones, with 86% as singletons. The CDR3 extends over 16 amino acids. The V gene's germline CDR1 is LNHNV and CDR2 YYDKDF (reference sequence). V was clipped by 5 bases and J by 5 bases; unmatched bases: 14. The sequenced sample consisted of peripheral blood. The TCR sequence derives from a man younger than 45 who had recovered from COVID-19. This chain connects TRBV15 to TRBJ2-7; the match to TRBD1 covers 8 bases. The CDR3 loop reads CATSGSLRQGPDEQYF. CDR3 DNA sequence: TGTGCCACCAGCGGAAGCCTCAGACAGGGGCCGGACGAGCAGTACTTC. Drawing the rest from reference TRBV15 and TRBJ2-7, the complete variable domain is DAMVIQNPRYQVTQFGKPVTLSCSQTLNHNVMYWYQQKSSQAPKLLFHYYDKDFNNEADTPDNFQSRRPNTSFCFLDIRSPGLGDTAMYLCATSGSLRQGPDEQYFGPGTRLTVT.